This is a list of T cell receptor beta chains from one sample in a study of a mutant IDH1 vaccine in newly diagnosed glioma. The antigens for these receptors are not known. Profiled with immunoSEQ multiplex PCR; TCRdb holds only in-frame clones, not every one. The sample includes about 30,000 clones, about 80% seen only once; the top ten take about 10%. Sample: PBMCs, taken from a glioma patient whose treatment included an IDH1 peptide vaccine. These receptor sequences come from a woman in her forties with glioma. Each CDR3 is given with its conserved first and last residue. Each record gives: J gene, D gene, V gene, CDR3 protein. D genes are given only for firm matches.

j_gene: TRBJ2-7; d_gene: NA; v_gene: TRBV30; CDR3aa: CAWGGLGNYEQYF
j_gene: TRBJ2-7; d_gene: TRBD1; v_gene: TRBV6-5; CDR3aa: CASSPGGVLEQYF
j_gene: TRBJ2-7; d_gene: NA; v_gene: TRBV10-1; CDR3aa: CASSQLRSYEQYF
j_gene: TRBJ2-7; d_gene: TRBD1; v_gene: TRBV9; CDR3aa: CASSHWTGEQYF
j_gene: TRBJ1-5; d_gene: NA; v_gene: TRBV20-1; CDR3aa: CSARGAQPQHF
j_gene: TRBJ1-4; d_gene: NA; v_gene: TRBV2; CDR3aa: CASSEGRGGEKLFF
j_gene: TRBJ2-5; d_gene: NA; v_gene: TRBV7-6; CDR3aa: CASSLGSSFQETQYF
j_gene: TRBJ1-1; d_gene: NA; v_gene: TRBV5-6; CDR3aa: CASSSGGGQAFF
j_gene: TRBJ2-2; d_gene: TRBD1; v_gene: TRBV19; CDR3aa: CASSEGQGAGELFF
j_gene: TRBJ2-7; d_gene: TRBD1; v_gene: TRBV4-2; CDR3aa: CASSPIIGTGSYEQYF
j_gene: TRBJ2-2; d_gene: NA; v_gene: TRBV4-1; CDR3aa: CASSPNTGELFF
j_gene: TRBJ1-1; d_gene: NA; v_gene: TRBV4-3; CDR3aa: CASSQERGTEAFF
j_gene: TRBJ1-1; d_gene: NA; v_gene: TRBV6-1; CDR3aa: CASTFGSNTEAFF
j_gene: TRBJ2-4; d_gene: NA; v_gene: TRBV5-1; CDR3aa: CASQRAGDGNIQYF
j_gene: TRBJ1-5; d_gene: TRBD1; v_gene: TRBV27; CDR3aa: CASSPWTGIPNQPQHF
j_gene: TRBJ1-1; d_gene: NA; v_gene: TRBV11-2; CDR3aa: CASSRMTGSEAFF
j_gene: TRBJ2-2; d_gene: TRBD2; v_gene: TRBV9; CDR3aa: CASSVGSGGGELFF